This T cell receptor beta chain was captured by sequencing in a study of Ad26.COV2.S vaccination and SARS-CoV-2 variants. Study conclusions and caveats: The breadth of spike-specific CD8+ and CD4+ T cell responses after vaccination was reportedly substantial. The study found similar non-spike TCR breadth in vaccine and placebo recipients. Analyses of TCR breadth and depth may have underestimated total T cell responses.

Stated treatment: over 15 received Ad26.COV2.S at low or high dose, single or two shots; about five received placebo; per-sample allocation not given. Samples analyzed were those drawn on day 63 after the first vaccine or placebo injection. Built on an Ad26 vector, the vaccine expressed Wuhan-strain SARS-CoV-2 spike. Assay: immunoSEQ multiplex PCR; the TCRdb copy retains only in-frame clones and omits some. Of some 250,000 clones in the sample, more than 75% were seen once. As regards this clone: Its specificity is unknown.

Sequencing was performed on peripheral blood, taken in a trial of Ad26.COV2.S vaccine versus placebo. This receptor was taken from a person between 18 and 65 years old who received the Ad26.COV2.S COVID-19 vaccine or a placebo.

Here the CDR3 reads CASSLFPGGEQYF. Here the CDR3 DNA reads TGTGCCAGCAGCTTATTTCCTGGGGGCGAGCAGTACTTC. The chain combines TRBV11-3 with TRBJ2-7, with D perhaps TRBD1 or TRBD2 (5 bases each). The V and J ends lost 2 bases and 6 bases respectively, with 11 bases between them. This CDR3 comprises 13 residues. Germline V gives CDR1 SGHNT, CDR2 YENEEA.